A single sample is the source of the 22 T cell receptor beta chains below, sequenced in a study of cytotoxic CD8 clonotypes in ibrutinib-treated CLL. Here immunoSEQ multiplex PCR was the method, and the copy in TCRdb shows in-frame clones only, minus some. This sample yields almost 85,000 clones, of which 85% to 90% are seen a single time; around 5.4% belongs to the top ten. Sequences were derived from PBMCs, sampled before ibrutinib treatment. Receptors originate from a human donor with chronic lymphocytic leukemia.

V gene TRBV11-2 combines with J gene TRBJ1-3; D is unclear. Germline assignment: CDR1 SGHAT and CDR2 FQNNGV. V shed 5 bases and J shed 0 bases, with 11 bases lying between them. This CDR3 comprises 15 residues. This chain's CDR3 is CASSPSGNSGNTIYF. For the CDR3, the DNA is TGTGCCAGCAGCCCATCAGGAAACTCTGGAAACACCATATATTTT.

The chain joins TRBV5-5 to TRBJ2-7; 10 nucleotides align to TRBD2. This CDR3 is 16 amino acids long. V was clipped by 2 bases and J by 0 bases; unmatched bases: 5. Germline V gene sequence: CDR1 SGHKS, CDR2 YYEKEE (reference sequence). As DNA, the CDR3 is TGTGCCAGCAGCTTAATAATAGCGGGAGGCTCCTACGAGCAGTACTTC. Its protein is CASSLIIAGGSYEQYF.

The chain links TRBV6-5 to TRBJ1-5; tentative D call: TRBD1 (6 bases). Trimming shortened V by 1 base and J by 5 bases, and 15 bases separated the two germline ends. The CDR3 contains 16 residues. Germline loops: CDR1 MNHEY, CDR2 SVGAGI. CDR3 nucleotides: TGTGCCAGCAGTTACTACCCGGCGGGGGGCGATCAGCCCCAGCATTTT. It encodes CASSYYPAGGDQPQHF.

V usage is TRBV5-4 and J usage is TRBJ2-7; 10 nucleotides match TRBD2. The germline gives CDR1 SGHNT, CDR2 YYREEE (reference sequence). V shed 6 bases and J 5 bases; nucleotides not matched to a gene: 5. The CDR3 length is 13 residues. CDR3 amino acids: CASNRAGGDEQYF. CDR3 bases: TGTGCCAGCAACCGAGCGGGAGGGGACGAGCAGTACTTC. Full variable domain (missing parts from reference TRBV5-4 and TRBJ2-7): ETGVTQSPTHLIKTRGQQVTLRCSSQSGHNTVSWYQQALGQGPQFIFQYYREEENGRGNFPPRFSGLQFPNYSSELNVNALELDDSALYLCASNRAGGDEQYFGPGTRLTVT.

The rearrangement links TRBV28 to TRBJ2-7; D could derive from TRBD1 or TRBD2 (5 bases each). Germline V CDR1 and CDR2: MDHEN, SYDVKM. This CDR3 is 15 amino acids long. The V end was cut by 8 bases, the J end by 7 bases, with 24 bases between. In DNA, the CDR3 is TGTGCCAGCTCTCCCCGCGCCCAGGGTTCGGGAGAGCAGTACTTC. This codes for CASSPRAQGSGEQYF. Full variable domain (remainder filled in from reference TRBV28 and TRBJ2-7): DVKVTQSSRYLVKRTGEKVFLECVQDMDHENMFWYRQDPGLGLRLIYFSYDVKMKEKGDIPEGYSVSREKKERFSLILESASTNQTSMYLCASSPRAQGSGEQYFGPGTRLTVT.

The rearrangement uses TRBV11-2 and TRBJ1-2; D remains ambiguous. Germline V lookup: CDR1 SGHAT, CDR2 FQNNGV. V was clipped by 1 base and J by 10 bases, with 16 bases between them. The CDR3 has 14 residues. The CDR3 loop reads CASSLVGLGNDYTF. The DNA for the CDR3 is TGTGCCAGCAGCTTAGTGGGGTTAGGAAACGACTACACCTTC.

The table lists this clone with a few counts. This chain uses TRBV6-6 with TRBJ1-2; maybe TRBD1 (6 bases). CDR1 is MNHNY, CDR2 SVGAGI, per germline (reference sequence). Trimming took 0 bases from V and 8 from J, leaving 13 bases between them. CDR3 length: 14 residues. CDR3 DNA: TGTGCCAGCAGTTACTCGACAGGATCTATAGGCTACACCTTC. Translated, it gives CASSYSTGSIGYTF.

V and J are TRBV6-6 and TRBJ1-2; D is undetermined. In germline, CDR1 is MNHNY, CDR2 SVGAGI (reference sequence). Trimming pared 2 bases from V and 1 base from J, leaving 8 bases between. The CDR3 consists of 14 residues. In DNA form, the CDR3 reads TGTGCCAGCAGTTACGGGCAGAATAACTATGGCTACACCTTC. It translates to CASSYGQNNYGYTF.

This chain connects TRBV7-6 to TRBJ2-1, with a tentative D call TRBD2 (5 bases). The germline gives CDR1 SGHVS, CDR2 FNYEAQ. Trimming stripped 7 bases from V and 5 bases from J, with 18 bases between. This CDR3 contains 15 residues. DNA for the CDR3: TGTGCCAGCAAAGAGACGGAGGCGGGTCACAATGAGCAGTTCTTC. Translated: CASKETEAGHNEQFF.

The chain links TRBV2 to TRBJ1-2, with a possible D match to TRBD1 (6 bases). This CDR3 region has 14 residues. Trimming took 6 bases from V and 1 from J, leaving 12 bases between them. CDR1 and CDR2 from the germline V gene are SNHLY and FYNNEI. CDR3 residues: CASRGGRGNYGYTF. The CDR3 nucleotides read TGTGCCAGCAGAGGGGGACGGGGTAACTATGGCTACACCTTC.

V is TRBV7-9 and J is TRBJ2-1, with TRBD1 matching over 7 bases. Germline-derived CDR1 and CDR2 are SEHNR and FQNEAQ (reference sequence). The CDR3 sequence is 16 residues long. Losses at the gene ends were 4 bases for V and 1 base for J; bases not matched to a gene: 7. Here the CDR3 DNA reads TGTGCCAGCAGCTCCCCCCAGGGGGTATCCTACAATGAGCAGTTCTTC. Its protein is CASSSPQGVSYNEQFF.

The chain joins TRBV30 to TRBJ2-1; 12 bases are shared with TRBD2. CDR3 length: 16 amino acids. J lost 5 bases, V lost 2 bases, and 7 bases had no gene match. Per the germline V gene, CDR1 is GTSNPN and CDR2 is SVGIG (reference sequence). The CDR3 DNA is TGTGCCTGGAGTTCCAGGACTAGCGGGACCGACAATGAGCAGTTCTTC. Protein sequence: CAWSSRTSGTDNEQFF.

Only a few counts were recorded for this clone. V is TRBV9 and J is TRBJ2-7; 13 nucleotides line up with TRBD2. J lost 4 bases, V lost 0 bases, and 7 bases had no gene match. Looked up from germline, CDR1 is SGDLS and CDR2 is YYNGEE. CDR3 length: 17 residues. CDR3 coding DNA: TGTGCCAGCAGCGTAGGGACTAGCGGGAGACAACGGTACGAGCAGTACTTC. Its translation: CASSVGTSGRQRYEQYF.

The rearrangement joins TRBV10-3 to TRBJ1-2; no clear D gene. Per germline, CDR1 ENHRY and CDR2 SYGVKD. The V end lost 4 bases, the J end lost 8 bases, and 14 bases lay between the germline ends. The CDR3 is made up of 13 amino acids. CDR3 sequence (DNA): TGTGCCATCAGTGGTGGACGAGGTCAGGGCTACACCTTC. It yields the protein CAISGGRGQGYTF.

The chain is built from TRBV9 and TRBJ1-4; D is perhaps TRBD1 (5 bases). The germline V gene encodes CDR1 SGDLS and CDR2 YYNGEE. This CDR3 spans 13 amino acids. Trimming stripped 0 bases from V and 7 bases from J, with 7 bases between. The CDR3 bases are TGTGCCAGCAGCGTAGTCCAGGGTGAAAAACTGTTTTTT. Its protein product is CASSVVQGEKLFF. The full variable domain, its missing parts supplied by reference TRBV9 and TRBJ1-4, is DSGVTQTPKHLITATGQRVTLRCSPRSGDLSVYWYQQSLDQGLQFLIQYYNGEERAKGNILERFSAQQFPDLHSELNLSSLELGDSALYFCASSVVQGEKLFFGSGTQLSVL.

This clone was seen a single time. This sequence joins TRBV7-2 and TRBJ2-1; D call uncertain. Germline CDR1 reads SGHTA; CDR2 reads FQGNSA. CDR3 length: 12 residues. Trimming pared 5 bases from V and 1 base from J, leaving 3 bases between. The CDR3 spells CASSPSYNEQFF. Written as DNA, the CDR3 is TGTGCCAGCAGCCCGTCCTACAATGAGCAGTTCTTC.

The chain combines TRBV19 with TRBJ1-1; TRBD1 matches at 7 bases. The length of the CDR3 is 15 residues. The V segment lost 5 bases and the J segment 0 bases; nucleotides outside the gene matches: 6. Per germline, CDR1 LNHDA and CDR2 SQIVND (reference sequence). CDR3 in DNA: TGTGCCAGTAGTGGAATCGGGACAGTGAACACTGAAGCTTTCTTT. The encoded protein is CASSGIGTVNTEAFF.

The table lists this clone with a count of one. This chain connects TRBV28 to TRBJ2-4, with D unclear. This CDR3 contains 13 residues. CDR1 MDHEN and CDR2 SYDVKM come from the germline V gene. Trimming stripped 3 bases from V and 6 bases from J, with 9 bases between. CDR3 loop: CASSFPGSNIQYF. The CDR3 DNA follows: TGTGCCAGCAGTTTTCCCGGCTCAAACATTCAGTACTTC.

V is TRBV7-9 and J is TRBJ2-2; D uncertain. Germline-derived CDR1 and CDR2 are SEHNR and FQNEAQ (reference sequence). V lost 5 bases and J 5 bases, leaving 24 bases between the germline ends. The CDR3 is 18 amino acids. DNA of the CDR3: TGTGCCAGCAGCCGGTTAGGCTCAAGAATGAACGCAACCGGGGAGCTGTTTTTT. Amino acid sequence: CASSRLGSRMNATGELFF.

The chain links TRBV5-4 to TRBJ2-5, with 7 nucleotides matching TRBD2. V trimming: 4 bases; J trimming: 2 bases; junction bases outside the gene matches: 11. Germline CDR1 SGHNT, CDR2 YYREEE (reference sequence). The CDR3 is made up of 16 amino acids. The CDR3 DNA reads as TGTGCCAGCAGCCTGCCTGCGGGGGAGGGGCAAGAGACCCAGTACTTC. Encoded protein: CASSLPAGEGQETQYF.

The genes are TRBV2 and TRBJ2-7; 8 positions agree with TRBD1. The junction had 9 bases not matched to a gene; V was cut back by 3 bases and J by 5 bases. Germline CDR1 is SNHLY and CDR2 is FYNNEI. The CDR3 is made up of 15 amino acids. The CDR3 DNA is TGTGCCAGCAGTGACCAGGGGGCTTTGGTCCACGAGCAGTACTTC. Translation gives CASSDQGALVHEQYF.

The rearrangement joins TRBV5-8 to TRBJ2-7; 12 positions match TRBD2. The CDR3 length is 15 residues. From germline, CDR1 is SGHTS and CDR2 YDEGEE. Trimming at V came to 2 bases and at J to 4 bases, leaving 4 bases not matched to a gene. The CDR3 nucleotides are TGTGCCAGCAGCTTACTAGCGGGAGGTTCTTACGAGCAGTACTTC. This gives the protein CASSLLAGGSYEQYF.